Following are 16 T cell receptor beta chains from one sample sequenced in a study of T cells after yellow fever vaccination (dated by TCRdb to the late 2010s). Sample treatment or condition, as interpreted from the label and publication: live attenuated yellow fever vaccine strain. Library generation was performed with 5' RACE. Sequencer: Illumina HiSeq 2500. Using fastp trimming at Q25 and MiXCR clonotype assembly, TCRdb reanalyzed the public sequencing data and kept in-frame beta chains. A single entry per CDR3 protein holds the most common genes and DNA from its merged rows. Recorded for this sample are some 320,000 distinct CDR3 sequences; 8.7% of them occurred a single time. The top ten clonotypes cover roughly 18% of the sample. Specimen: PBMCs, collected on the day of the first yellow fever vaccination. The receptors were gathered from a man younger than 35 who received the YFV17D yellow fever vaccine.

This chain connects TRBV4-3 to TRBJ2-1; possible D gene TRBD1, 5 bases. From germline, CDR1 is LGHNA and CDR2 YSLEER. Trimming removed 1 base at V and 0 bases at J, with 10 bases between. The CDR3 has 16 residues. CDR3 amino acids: CASSQGADSSYNEQFF. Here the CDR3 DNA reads TGCGCCAGCAGCCAAGGAGCAGACAGCTCCTACAATGAGCAGTTCTTC.

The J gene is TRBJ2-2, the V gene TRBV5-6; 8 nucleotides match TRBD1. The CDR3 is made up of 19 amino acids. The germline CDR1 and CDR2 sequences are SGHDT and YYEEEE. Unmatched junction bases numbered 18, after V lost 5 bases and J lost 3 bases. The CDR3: CASSSLHGGRTGYTGELFF. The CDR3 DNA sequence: TGTGCCAGCAGTTCACTACACGGGGGACGGACAGGGTACACCGGGGAGCTGTTTTTT.

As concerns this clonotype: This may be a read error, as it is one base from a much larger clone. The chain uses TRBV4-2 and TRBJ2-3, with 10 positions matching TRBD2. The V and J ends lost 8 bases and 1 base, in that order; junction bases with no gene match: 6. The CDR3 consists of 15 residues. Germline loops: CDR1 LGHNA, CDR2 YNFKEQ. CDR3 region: CASGPGTSGTDTQYF. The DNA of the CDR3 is TGTGCCAGCGGCCCCGGGACTAGCGGCACAGATACGCAGTATTTT.

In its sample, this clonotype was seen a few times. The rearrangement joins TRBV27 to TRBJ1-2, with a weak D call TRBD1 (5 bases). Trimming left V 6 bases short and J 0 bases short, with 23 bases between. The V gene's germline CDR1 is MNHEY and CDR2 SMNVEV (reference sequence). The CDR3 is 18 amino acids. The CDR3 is CASSAIRGGRSANYGYTF. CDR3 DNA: TGTGCCAGCAGCGCCATCCGGGGGGGGAGATCGGCTAACTATGGCTACACCTTC.

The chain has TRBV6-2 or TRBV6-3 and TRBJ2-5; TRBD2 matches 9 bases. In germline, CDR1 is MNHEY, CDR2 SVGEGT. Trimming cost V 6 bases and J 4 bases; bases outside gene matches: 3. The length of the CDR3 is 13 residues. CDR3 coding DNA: TGTGCCAGCAGGACTAGCGGCGCAGAGACCCAGTACTTC. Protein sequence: CASRTSGAETQYF.

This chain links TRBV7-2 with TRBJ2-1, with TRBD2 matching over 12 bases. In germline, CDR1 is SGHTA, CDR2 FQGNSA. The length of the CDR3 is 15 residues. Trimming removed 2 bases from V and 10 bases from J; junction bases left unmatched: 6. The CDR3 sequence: CASSLFSLAGGEQFF. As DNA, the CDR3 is TGTGCCAGCAGCTTATTTAGCCTAGCGGGGGGGGAGCAGTTCTTC.

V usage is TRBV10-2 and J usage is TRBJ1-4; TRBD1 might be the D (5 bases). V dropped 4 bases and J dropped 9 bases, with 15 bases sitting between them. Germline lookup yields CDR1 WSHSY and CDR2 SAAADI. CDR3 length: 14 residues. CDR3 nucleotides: TGCGCCAGCAGTGGGGGCCAGGCGACCCAAAAACTGTTTTTT. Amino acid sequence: CASSGGQATQKLFF.

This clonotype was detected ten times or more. CDR3 DNA: TGTGCCAGCACCTTCGGGGCCCTAGGACAATACGAGCAGTACTTC. Translation gives CASTFGALGQYEQYF. The chain combines TRBV6-1 with TRBJ2-7, with D perhaps being TRBD1 or TRBD2 (5 bases each). Deletions cut 7 bases from V and 4 bases from J, with 20 bases between. The CDR3 spans 15 residues. The germline V gene encodes CDR1 MNHNS and CDR2 SASEGT.

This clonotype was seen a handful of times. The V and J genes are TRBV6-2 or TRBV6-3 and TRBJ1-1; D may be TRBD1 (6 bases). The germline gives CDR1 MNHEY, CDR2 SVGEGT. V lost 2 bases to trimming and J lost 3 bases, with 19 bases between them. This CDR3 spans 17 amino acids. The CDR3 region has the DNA TGTGCCAGCAGTTACCCCAGGTGGAACAGGGACCACACTGAAGCTTTCTTT. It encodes CASSYPRWNRDHTEAFF.

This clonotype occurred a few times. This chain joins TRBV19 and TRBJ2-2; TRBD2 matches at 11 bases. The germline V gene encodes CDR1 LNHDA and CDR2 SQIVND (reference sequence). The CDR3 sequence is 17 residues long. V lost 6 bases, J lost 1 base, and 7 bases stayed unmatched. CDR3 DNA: TGTGCCAGTAGCCTACTAGCGGGGGAGTTGAACACCGGGGAGCTGTTTTTT. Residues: CASSLLAGELNTGELFF.

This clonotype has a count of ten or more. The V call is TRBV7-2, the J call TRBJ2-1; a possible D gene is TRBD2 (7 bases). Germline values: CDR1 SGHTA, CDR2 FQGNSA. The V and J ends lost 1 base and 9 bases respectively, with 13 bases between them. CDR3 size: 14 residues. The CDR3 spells CASSLDTGRAEQFF. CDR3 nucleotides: TGTGCCAGCAGCTTAGATACAGGGAGGGCTGAGCAGTTCTTC. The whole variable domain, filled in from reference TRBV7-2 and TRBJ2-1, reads GAGVSQSPSNKVTEKGKDVELRCDPISGHTALYWYRQSLGQGLEFLIYFQGNSAPDKSGLPSDRFSAERTGGSVSTLTIQRTQQEDSAVYLCASSLDTGRAEQFFGPGTRLTVL.

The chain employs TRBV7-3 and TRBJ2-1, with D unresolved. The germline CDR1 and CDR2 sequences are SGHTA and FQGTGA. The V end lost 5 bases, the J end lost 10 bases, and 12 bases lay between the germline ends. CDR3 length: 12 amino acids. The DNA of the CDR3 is TGTGCCAGCAGCCGGGTGGGTGGCGAGCAGTTCTTC. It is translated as CASSRVGGEQFF.

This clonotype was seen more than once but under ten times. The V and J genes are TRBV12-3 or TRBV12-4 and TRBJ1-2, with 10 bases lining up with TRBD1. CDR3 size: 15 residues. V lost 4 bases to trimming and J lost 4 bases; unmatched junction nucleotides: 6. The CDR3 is CASSWWDRGAYGYTF. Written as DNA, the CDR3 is TGTGCCAGCAGTTGGTGGGACAGGGGTGCCTATGGCTACACCTTC.

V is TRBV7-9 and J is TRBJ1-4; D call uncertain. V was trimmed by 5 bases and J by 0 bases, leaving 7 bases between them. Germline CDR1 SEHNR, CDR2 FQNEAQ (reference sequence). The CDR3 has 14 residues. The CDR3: CASSQQTTNEKLFF. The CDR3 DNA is TGTGCCAGCAGCCAACAAACAACTAATGAAAAACTGTTTTTT.

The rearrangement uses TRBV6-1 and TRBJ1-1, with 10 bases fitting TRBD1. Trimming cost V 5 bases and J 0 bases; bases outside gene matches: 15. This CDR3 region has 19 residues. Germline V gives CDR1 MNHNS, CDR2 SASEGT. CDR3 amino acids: CASSPGRDRGPTMNTEAFF. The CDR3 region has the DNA TGTGCCAGCAGTCCGGGCCGGGACAGGGGCCCCACCATGAACACTGAAGCTTTCTTT.

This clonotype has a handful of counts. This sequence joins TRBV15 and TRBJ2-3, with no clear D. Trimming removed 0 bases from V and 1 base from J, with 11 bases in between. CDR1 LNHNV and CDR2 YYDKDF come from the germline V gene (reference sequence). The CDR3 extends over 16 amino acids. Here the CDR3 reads CATSRDPLRGTDTQYF. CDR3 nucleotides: TGTGCCACCAGCAGAGATCCCCTCCGGGGCACAGATACGCAGTATTTT.